This record covers a single T cell receptor (beta chain). The sample belongs to a study of shared clonotypes between healthy human individuals. Data came from immunoSEQ multiplex PCR; TCRdb stores just in-frame clones and leaves some out. The profile shows over a million clones, approximately 96% of them singletons. This receptor was identified in a young man in good health. The specimen was naive CD4+ T cells sorted from blood. Sample subset: CD45RA+ positively selected.

The DNA of the CDR3 is TGTGCCAGCAGTTCCTCCACTAACTGGAATGGCTACACCTTC. Its translation: CASSSSTNWNGYTF. The V call is TRBV28, the J call TRBJ1-2; D unresolved. V dropped 4 bases and J dropped 6 bases, with 15 bases sitting between them. Per germline, CDR1 MDHEN and CDR2 SYDVKM. The CDR3 loop spans 14 amino acids.